Listed below are T cell receptor beta chains from one sample, sequenced in a study of blood T cell repertoires in COVID-19. Sequencing used immunoSEQ multiplex PCR; TCRdb keeps in-frame clones, though not all of them. The repertoire includes about 95,000 clones, 89% of them detected once, and about 3.4% sits in the top ten. The sequenced sample consisted of peripheral blood. The receptors derive from an older woman with acute or convalescent COVID-19. Each CDR3 is given with its conserved first and last residue. A D gene is named only where the DNA matches it firmly. Clone sizes are given selectively: once, few, many, or a class where the clone is expanded.

clone_size: few
d_call: TRBD1
v_call: TRBV28
j_call: TRBJ1-5
cdr3_aa: CASSLRDRYNQPQHF
cdr3_nt: TGTGCCAGCAGTCTCCGGGACAGATACAATCAGCCCCAGCATTTT

clone_size: once
d_call: NA
v_call: TRBV3-1/TRBV3-2
j_call: TRBJ2-4
cdr3_aa: CASSQDTTPKNIQYF
cdr3_nt: TGTGCCAGCAGCCAAGACACCACACCCAAAAACATTCAGTACTTC

clone_size: NA
d_call: TRBD2
v_call: TRBV27
j_call: TRBJ2-7
cdr3_aa: CASSYLGTSGSYEQYF
cdr3_nt: TGTGCCAGCAGTTACCTTGGGACTAGCGGATCCTACGAGCAGTACTTC

clone_size: NA
d_call: NA
v_call: TRBV6-5
j_call: TRBJ1-3
cdr3_aa: CASFLQVSGNTIYF
cdr3_nt: TGTGCCAGCTTCCTACAGGTCTCTGGAAACACCATATATTTT

clone_size: NA
d_call: NA
v_call: TRBV14
j_call: TRBJ1-1
cdr3_aa: CASRPGGNSEAFF
cdr3_nt: TGTGCCAGCAGACCCGGCGGCAACTCTGAAGCTTTCTTT

clone_size: NA
d_call: NA
v_call: TRBV3-1/TRBV3-2
j_call: TRBJ2-1
cdr3_aa: CASSQEGQAYNEQFF
cdr3_nt: TGTGCCAGCAGCCAAGAGGGACAAGCATACAATGAGCAGTTCTTC

clone_size: NA
d_call: NA
v_call: TRBV12-3/TRBV12-4
j_call: TRBJ2-3
cdr3_aa: CASSFYTDTQYF
cdr3_nt: TGTGCCAGCAGCTTCTACACAGATACGCAGTATTTT

clone_size: NA
d_call: NA
v_call: TRBV30
j_call: TRBJ2-7
cdr3_aa: CAHGAYEQYF
cdr3_nt: TGTGCACACGGGGCCTACGAGCAGTACTTC

clone_size: once
d_call: TRBD2
v_call: TRBV24-1
j_call: TRBJ2-2
cdr3_aa: CATSDRTSGGAGELFF
cdr3_nt: TGTGCCACCAGTGACCGGACTAGCGGGGGGGCCGGGGAGCTGTTTTTT

clone_size: NA
d_call: NA
v_call: TRBV18
j_call: TRBJ2-3
cdr3_aa: CASSPPYRTTTDTQYF
cdr3_nt: TGTGCCAGCTCACCACCTTACAGGACGACCACAGATACGCAGTATTTT

clone_size: NA
d_call: NA
v_call: TRBV7-8
j_call: TRBJ1-1
cdr3_aa: CASSPFLAEAFF
cdr3_nt: TGTGCCAGCAGCCCCTTTCTCGCTGAAGCTTTCTTT

clone_size: NA
d_call: NA
v_call: TRBV7-9
j_call: TRBJ1-2
cdr3_aa: CASSPGERYGYTF
cdr3_nt: TGTGCCAGCAGCCCCGGAGAGCGGTATGGCTACACCTTC

clone_size: NA
d_call: NA
v_call: TRBV28
j_call: TRBJ2-3
cdr3_aa: CASSSDSSTDTQYF
cdr3_nt: TGTGCCAGCAGTTCGGACAGTAGCACAGATACGCAGTATTTT

clone_size: NA
d_call: TRBD1
v_call: TRBV5-1
j_call: TRBJ1-2
cdr3_aa: CASAGTVPSYGYTF
cdr3_nt: TGCGCCAGTGCCGGGACAGTTCCCTCCTATGGCTACACCTTC

clone_size: NA
d_call: NA
v_call: TRBV11-2
j_call: TRBJ2-7
cdr3_aa: CASSLAYEQYF
cdr3_nt: TGTGCCAGCAGCCTCGCCTACGAGCAGTACTTC

clone_size: NA
d_call: NA
v_call: TRBV9
j_call: TRBJ2-1
cdr3_aa: CASSVYGSPSSYNEQFF
cdr3_nt: TGTGCCAGCAGCGTATACGGGAGTCCCAGCTCCTACAATGAGCAGTTCTTC

clone_size: NA
d_call: NA
v_call: TRBV7-2
j_call: TRBJ2-1
cdr3_aa: CASSGSRVEQFF
cdr3_nt: TGTGCCAGCAGCGGGAGTCGGGTTGAGCAGTTCTTC

clone_size: NA
d_call: NA
v_call: TRBV6-1
j_call: TRBJ1-3
cdr3_aa: CASSEHRSSGNTIYF
cdr3_nt: TGTGCCAGCAGTGAACACAGGTCCTCTGGAAACACCATATATTTT

clone_size: NA
d_call: NA
v_call: TRBV5-1
j_call: TRBJ2-2
cdr3_aa: CASSLTGISGELFF
cdr3_nt: TGCGCCAGCAGCTTGACGGGGATCTCCGGGGAGCTGTTTTTT

clone_size: NA
d_call: NA
v_call: TRBV6-5
j_call: TRBJ2-3
cdr3_aa: CASSTGTDTQYF
cdr3_nt: TGTGCCAGCAGTACCGGGACAGATACGCAGTATTTT

clone_size: NA
d_call: TRBD1
v_call: TRBV28
j_call: TRBJ1-3
cdr3_aa: CASSFQGAGNTIYF
cdr3_nt: TGTGCCAGCAGTTTCCAGGGGGCCGGAAACACCATATATTTT

clone_size: NA
d_call: NA
v_call: TRBV10-3
j_call: TRBJ2-7
cdr3_aa: CAISEVGTPAYEQYF
cdr3_nt: TGTGCCATCAGTGAGGTGGGGACACCGGCCTACGAGCAGTACTTC

clone_size: few
d_call: TRBD1
v_call: TRBV19
j_call: TRBJ1-4
cdr3_aa: CASAGTAATNEKLFF
cdr3_nt: TGTGCCAGTGCCGGGACAGCCGCAACTAATGAAAAACTGTTTTTT

clone_size: NA
d_call: NA
v_call: TRBV5-6
j_call: TRBJ1-2
cdr3_aa: CASSLDRDYGYTF
cdr3_nt: TGTGCCAGCAGCTTGGACAGGGACTATGGCTACACCTTC

clone_size: NA
d_call: NA
v_call: TRBV5-4
j_call: TRBJ2-2
cdr3_aa: CASSSAGQPKNTGELFF
cdr3_nt: TGTGCCAGCAGCAGCGCGGGACAGCCTAAGAACACCGGGGAGCTGTTTTTT

clone_size: NA
d_call: NA
v_call: TRBV28
j_call: TRBJ1-1
cdr3_aa: CASSFGWEWAEAFF
cdr3_nt: TGTGCCAGCAGTTTCGGGTGGGAGTGGGCTGAAGCTTTCTTT

clone_size: NA
d_call: NA
v_call: TRBV6-6
j_call: TRBJ1-5
cdr3_aa: CASSYEAAGSNQPQHF
cdr3_nt: TGTGCCAGCAGTTACGAGGCGGCTGGTAGCAATCAGCCCCAGCATTTT

clone_size: NA
d_call: TRBD1
v_call: TRBV5-1
j_call: TRBJ1-1
cdr3_aa: CASSLPGQGMNTEAFF
cdr3_nt: TGCGCCAGCAGCCTCCCGGGACAGGGGATGAACACTGAAGCTTTCTTT

clone_size: once
d_call: NA
v_call: TRBV20-1
j_call: TRBJ2-4
cdr3_aa: CSASRRGQNIQYF
cdr3_nt: TGCAGTGCTAGTCGGAGGGGGCAAAACATTCAGTACTTC

clone_size: NA
d_call: NA
v_call: TRBV30
j_call: TRBJ2-2
cdr3_aa: CAWVRVLTRDTGELFF
cdr3_nt: TGTGCCTGGGTCCGGGTCCTCACTCGGGACACCGGGGAGCTGTTTTTT

clone_size: NA
d_call: TRBD2
v_call: TRBV5-1
j_call: TRBJ2-7
cdr3_aa: CASSIGLAPSYEQYF
cdr3_nt: TGCGCCAGCAGCATAGGACTAGCACCCTCCTACGAGCAGTACTTC

clone_size: NA
d_call: NA
v_call: TRBV2
j_call: TRBJ1-6
cdr3_aa: CASSDSPGSPLHF
cdr3_nt: TGTGCCAGCAGTGATTCACCAGGCTCACCCCTCCACTTT

clone_size: NA
d_call: TRBD2
v_call: TRBV18
j_call: TRBJ2-5
cdr3_aa: CASSPRTTSGRETQYF
cdr3_nt: TGTGCCAGCTCACCACGGACGACTAGCGGGAGGGAGACCCAGTACTTC

clone_size: once
d_call: NA
v_call: TRBV14
j_call: TRBJ1-2
cdr3_aa: CASSPNLYGYTF
cdr3_nt: TGTGCCAGCAGCCCTAACCTATATGGCTACACCTTC

clone_size: few
d_call: TRBD1
v_call: TRBV18
j_call: TRBJ1-2
cdr3_aa: CASSPDRGLGYTF
cdr3_nt: TGTGCCAGCTCACCTGACAGGGGGCTTGGCTACACCTTC

clone_size: NA
d_call: NA
v_call: TRBV3-1/TRBV3-2
j_call: TRBJ2-1
cdr3_aa: CATSPADRPYNEQFF
cdr3_nt: TGTGCCACTTCGCCCGCCGACAGACCGTACAATGAGCAGTTCTTC

clone_size: NA
d_call: NA
v_call: TRBV5-1
j_call: TRBJ1-4
cdr3_aa: CASSPGTVRKLFF
cdr3_nt: TGCGCCAGCAGCCCGGGGACTGTCAGAAAACTGTTTTTT

clone_size: NA
d_call: NA
v_call: TRBV28
j_call: TRBJ1-1
cdr3_aa: CASSPPLLGQKTTTANTEAFF
cdr3_nt: TGTGCCAGCAGTCCACCCTTGCTAGGACAGAAAACCACCACCGCGAACACTGAAGCTTTCTTT

clone_size: NA
d_call: NA
v_call: TRBV19
j_call: TRBJ1-2
cdr3_aa: CASSIWGDYGYTF
cdr3_nt: TGTGCCAGTAGTATCTGGGGGGACTATGGCTACACCTTC

clone_size: NA
d_call: NA
v_call: TRBV19
j_call: TRBJ1-5
cdr3_aa: CASSIASPIQHF
cdr3_nt: TGTGCCAGTAGTATAGCCTCGCCTATACAGCATTTT

clone_size: few
d_call: NA
v_call: TRBV7-2
j_call: TRBJ1-2
cdr3_aa: CASSREGIWGGYTF
cdr3_nt: TGTGCCAGCAGCCGGGAGGGGATATGGGGCGGCTACACCTTC

clone_size: NA
d_call: NA
v_call: TRBV6-5
j_call: TRBJ1-6
cdr3_aa: CASLREANSPLHF
cdr3_nt: TGTGCCAGCCTCAGGGAAGCTAATTCACCCCTCCACTTT

clone_size: NA
d_call: TRBD1
v_call: TRBV4-1
j_call: TRBJ1-6
cdr3_aa: CASSLTSTGTGNSPLHF
cdr3_nt: TGCGCCAGCAGCCTCACATCCACCGGGACAGGGAATTCACCCCTCCACTTT

clone_size: NA
d_call: NA
v_call: TRBV12-3/TRBV12-4
j_call: TRBJ2-3
cdr3_aa: CASSYGADTQYF
cdr3_nt: TGTGCCAGCAGTTACGGTGCAGATACGCAGTATTTT

clone_size: NA
d_call: NA
v_call: TRBV27
j_call: TRBJ1-6
cdr3_aa: CASSALSSYNSPLHF
cdr3_nt: TGTGCCAGCAGTGCACTAAGCTCCTATAATTCACCCCTCCACTTT

clone_size: NA
d_call: TRBD2
v_call: TRBV5-1
j_call: TRBJ2-5
cdr3_aa: CASSLEASGGQIQETQYF
cdr3_nt: TGCGCCAGCAGCTTGGAGGCTAGCGGGGGCCAAATCCAAGAGACCCAGTACTTC

clone_size: NA
d_call: TRBD2
v_call: TRBV11-2
j_call: TRBJ2-1
cdr3_aa: CASSLQTSGTEQFF
cdr3_nt: TGTGCCAGCAGCTTACAGACTAGCGGGACTGAGCAGTTCTTC

clone_size: NA
d_call: TRBD2
v_call: TRBV7-2
j_call: TRBJ2-1
cdr3_aa: CASSSDRGTSGISYNEQFF
cdr3_nt: TGTGCCAGCAGCTCAGACAGGGGGACTAGCGGTATATCCTACAATGAGCAGTTCTTC

clone_size: NA
d_call: NA
v_call: TRBV5-1
j_call: TRBJ2-5
cdr3_aa: CASSFEETQYF
cdr3_nt: TGCGCCAGCAGCTTCGAGGAGACCCAGTACTTC

clone_size: NA
d_call: NA
v_call: TRBV28
j_call: TRBJ1-1
cdr3_aa: CASRRGGDTEAFF
cdr3_nt: TGTGCCAGCAGAAGGGGTGGGGACACTGAAGCTTTCTTT

clone_size: once
d_call: NA
v_call: TRBV13
j_call: TRBJ1-5
cdr3_aa: CASRQGWDQPQHF
cdr3_nt: TGTGCCAGCAGACAGGGATGGGATCAGCCCCAGCATTTT

clone_size: NA
d_call: TRBD1
v_call: TRBV27
j_call: TRBJ2-1
cdr3_aa: CASSFQGALGEQFF
cdr3_nt: TGTGCCAGCAGTTTTCAGGGGGCTTTGGGTGAGCAGTTCTTC

clone_size: NA
d_call: TRBD2
v_call: TRBV24-1
j_call: TRBJ2-3
cdr3_aa: CATSDYIAGIGSTDTQYF
cdr3_nt: TGTGCCACCAGTGATTATATAGCGGGGATTGGCAGCACAGATACGCAGTATTTT

clone_size: once
d_call: TRBD1
v_call: TRBV20-1
j_call: TRBJ1-2
cdr3_aa: CSARDRYGYTF
cdr3_nt: TGCAGTGCGAGGGACAGATATGGCTACACCTTC

clone_size: NA
d_call: NA
v_call: TRBV29-1
j_call: TRBJ2-5
cdr3_aa: CSVELDREETQYF
cdr3_nt: TGCAGCGTTGAATTGGACAGAGAAGAGACCCAGTACTTC

clone_size: few
d_call: TRBD2
v_call: TRBV15
j_call: TRBJ2-1
cdr3_aa: CATTGLAGVGNEQFF
cdr3_nt: TGTGCCACAACCGGACTAGCGGGAGTTGGGAATGAGCAGTTCTTC

clone_size: NA
d_call: NA
v_call: TRBV7-9
j_call: TRBJ1-4
cdr3_aa: CASSYGGVDEKLFF
cdr3_nt: TGTGCCAGCAGCTACGGGGGAGTGGATGAAAAACTGTTTTTT

clone_size: NA
d_call: NA
v_call: TRBV6-5
j_call: TRBJ1-2
cdr3_aa: CASSSGNRAANYGYTF
cdr3_nt: TGTGCCAGCAGTTCGGGAAACAGGGCAGCTAACTATGGCTACACCTTC

clone_size: NA
d_call: TRBD1
v_call: TRBV2
j_call: TRBJ1-1
cdr3_aa: CASARDRGLNTEAFF
cdr3_nt: TGTGCCAGCGCGAGAGACAGGGGACTGAACACTGAAGCTTTCTTT

clone_size: NA
d_call: NA
v_call: TRBV6-1
j_call: TRBJ2-5
cdr3_aa: CASSEARTQYF
cdr3_nt: TGTGCCAGCAGTGAAGCCAGGACCCAGTACTTC